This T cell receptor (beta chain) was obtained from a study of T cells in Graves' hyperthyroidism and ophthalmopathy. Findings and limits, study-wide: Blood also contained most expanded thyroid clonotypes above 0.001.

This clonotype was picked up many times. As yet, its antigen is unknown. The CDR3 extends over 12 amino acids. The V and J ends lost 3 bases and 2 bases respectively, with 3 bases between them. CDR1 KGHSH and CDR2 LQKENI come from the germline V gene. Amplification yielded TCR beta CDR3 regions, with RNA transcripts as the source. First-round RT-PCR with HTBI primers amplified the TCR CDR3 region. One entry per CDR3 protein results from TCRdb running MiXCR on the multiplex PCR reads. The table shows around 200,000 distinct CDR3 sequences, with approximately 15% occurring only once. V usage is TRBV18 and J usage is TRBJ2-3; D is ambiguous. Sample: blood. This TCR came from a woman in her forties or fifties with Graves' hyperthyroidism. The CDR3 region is CASSPTTDTQYF. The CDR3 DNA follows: TGTGCCAGCTCACCTACCACAGATACGCAGTATTTT.